The sequence of this TCR beta chain was determined in a study of blood T cell repertoires in COVID-19. Across the study: The origin of the acute and convalescent COVID-19 samples was the United States, Italy and Spain. PBMCs, B-cell-depleted T cells, or T cells provided the cDNA or gDNA that made up the material.

Original analysis: Estimated nucleated cell counts came from reference gene primer amplification. This table comes from immunoSEQ multiplex PCR, and its TCRdb copy is limited to in-frame clones, with some not included. The D gene and trimming were derived from the DNA, and the V and J assignments and clone size from that table. The table shows 56,000 or so clones, with about nine tenths occurring only once. The CDR3 is 17 amino acids. Germline V gives CDR1 MGHRA, CDR2 YSYEKL. Trimming pared 1 base from V and 2 bases from J, leaving 15 bases between. Material: peripheral blood. The receptor comes from a man in his forties or fifties with active COVID-19. J is TRBJ1-5 and V is TRBV4-1; possible D gene TRBD1, 5 bases. This CDR3 is CASSQGVSARGNQPQHF. The CDR3 region has the DNA TGCGCCAGCAGCCAAGGGGTAAGCGCCAGGGGCAATCAGCCCCAGCATTTT.